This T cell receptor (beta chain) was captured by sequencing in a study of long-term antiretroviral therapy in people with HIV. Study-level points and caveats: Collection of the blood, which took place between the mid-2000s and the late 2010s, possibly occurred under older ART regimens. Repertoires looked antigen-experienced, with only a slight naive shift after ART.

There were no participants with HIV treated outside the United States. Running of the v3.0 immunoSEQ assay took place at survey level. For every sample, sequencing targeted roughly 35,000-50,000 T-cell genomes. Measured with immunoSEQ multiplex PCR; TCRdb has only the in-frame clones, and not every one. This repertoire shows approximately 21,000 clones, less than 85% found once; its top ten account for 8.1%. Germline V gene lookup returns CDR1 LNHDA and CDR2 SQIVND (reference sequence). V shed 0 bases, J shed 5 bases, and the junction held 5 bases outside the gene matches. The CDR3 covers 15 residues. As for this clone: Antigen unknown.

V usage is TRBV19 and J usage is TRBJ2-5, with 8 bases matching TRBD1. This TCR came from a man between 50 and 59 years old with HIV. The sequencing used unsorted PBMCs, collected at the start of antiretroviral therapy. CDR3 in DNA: TGTGCCAGTAGTATAGATGGGACAGGTCCGGAGACCCAGTACTTC. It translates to CASSIDGTGPETQYF.